The text below deals with one T cell receptor beta chain. TCRdb itself ran the RT-PCR reads through MiXCR, one entry per CDR3 protein. The data show 150,000 to 200,000 distinct CDR3 sequences, around 8.8% seen once. The source of the sample is a study of response to subunit inactivated influenza vaccine. The CDR3 contains 15 residues. Germline V lookup: CDR1 KGHDR, CDR2 SFDVKD. The V gene lost 0 bases and the J gene lost 6 bases, with 11 bases spanning the gap. The TCR sequence derives from a man aged 45 to 65 who received an inactivated influenza vaccine. The chain has TRBV24-1 and TRBJ2-1; D is ambiguous. The material was non-naive T cells sorted from PBMCs, obtained on the day of vaccination. The chain's CDR3 is CATSDLKTPTNEQFF. The DNA for the CDR3 is TGTGCCACCAGTGATTTGAAGACCCCTACCAATGAGCAGTTCTTC.